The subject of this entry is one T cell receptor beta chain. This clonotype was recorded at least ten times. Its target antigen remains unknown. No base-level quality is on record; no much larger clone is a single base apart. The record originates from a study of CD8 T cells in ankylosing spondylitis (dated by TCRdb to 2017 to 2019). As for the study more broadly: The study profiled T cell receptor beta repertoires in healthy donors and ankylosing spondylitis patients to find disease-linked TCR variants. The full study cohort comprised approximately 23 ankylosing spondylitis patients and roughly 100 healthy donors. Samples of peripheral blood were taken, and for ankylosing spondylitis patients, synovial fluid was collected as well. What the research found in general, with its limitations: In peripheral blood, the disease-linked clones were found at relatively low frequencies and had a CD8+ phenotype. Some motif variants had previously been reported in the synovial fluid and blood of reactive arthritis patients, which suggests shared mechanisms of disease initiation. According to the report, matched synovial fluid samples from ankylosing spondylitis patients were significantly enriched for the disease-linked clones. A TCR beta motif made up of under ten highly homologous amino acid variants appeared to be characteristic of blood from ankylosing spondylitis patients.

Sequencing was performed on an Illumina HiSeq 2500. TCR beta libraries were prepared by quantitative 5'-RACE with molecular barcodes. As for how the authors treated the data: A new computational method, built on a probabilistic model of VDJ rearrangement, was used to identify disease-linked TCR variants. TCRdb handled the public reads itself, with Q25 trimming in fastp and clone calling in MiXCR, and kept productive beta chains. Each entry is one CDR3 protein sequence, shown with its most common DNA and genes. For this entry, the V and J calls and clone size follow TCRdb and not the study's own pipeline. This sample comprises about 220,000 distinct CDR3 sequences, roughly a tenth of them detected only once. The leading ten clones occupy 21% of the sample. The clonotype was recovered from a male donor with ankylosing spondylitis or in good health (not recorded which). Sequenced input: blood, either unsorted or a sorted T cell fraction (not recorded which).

CDR3 reads: CASSQETPGIYGYTF. The DNA reads as follows: TGTGCCAGCAGCCAAGAGACCCCGGGGATCTATGGCTACACCTTC. The receptor chain draws on TRBV3-1 and TRBJ1-2; the D gene identity is not certain. The CDR3 runs 15 residues from the cysteine to the phenylalanine. This entry keeps only the CDR3 DNA: 45 bases, framed from base 1. V and J lose 0 bases and 4 bases, and a span of 12 bases separates them. Reading the germline V gene (reference sequence) gives CDR1 LGHDT and CDR2 YNNKEL.